This is a list of T cell receptor beta chains from one sample in a study of Graves' ophthalmopathy and Graves' hyperthyroidism. TCRdb recomputed calls from the multiplex PCR reads with MiXCR, one row per CDR3 protein. The table records about 500,000 distinct CDR3 sequences, approximately 15% of them present only once. The sample comprised blood. These receptors were collected from a woman aged 25-40 years with Graves' ophthalmopathy. CDR3s leave out the opening cysteine and the closing phenylalanine or tryptophan. Clone size is not always given. Where it is, it says once, few, many or a class for expanded clones.

j_call | v_call | clone_size | cdr3_aa
TRBJ2-7 | TRBV20-1 | many | SAERLADEQY
TRBJ1-2 | TRBV30 | few | AWSVQREST
TRBJ1-1 | TRBV12-3/TRBV12-4 | many | ASSLGRQGTEAF
TRBJ1-1 | TRBV6-6 | many | ASTRGTTEAF
TRBJ1-2 | TRBV6-1 | many | ASSEGSTNYGYT
TRBJ1-5 | TRBV28 | many | ASSDSNQPQH
TRBJ1-1 | TRBV6-1 | many | ASRPGQPLAAF
TRBJ2-7 | TRBV30 | few | AWSVMGWNYEQY
TRBJ2-5 | TRBV7-9 | once | AISLAVGLAVTQY
TRBJ1-2 | TRBV9 | many | ASSVADRVAYGYT
TRBJ2-6 | TRBV12-3/TRBV12-4 | many | ASSLDQGSPGANVLT
TRBJ1-1 | TRBV20-1 | many | GAHNSLKGTEAF
TRBJ1-6 | TRBV11-2 | many | ASRKPGAGNSPLH
TRBJ1-6 | TRBV6-5 | . | ASSYRGGQASPLH
TRBJ2-2 | TRBV20-1 | many | SARDLAERAGELF